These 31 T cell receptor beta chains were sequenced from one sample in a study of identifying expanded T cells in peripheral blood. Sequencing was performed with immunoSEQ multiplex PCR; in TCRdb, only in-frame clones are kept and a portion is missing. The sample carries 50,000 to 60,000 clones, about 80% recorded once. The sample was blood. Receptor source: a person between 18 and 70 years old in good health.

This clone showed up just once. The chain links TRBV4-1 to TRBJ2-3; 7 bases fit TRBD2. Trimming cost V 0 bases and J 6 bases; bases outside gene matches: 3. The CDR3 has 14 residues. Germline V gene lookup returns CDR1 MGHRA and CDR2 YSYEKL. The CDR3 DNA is TGCGCCAGCAGCCAAGATCTTAGCGGGGATACGCAGTATTTT. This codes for CASSQDLSGDTQYF.

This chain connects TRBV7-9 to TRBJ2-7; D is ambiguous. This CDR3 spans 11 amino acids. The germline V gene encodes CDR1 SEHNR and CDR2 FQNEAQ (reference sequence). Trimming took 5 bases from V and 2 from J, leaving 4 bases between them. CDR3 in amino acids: CASSPTYEQYV. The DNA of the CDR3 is TGTGCCAGCAGCCCTACCTACGAGCAGTACGTC.

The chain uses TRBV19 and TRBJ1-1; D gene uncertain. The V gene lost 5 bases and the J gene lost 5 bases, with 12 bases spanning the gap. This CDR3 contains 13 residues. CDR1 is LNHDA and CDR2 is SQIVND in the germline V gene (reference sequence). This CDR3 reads CASSDRAGTEAFF. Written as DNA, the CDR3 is TGTGCCAGTAGTGATAGAGCGGGAACTGAAGCTTTCTTT. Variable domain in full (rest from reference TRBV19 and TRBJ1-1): DGGITQSPKYLFRKEGQNVTLSCEQNLNHDAMYWYRQDPGQGLRLIYYSQIVNDFQKGDIAEGYSVSREKKESFPLTVTSAQKNPTAFYLCASSDRAGTEAFFGQGTRLTVV.

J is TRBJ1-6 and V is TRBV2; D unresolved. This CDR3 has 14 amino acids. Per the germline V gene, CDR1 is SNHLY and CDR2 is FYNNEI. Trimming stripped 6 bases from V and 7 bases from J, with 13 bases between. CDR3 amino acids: CASSLRLNNSPLHF. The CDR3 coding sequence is TGTGCCAGCAGCCTTAGGTTAAACAATTCACCCCTCCACTTT. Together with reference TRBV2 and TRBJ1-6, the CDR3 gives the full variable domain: EPEVTQTPSHQVTQMGQEVILRCVPISNHLYFYWYRQILGQKVEFLVSFYNNEISEKSEIFDDQFSVERPDGSNFTLKIRSTKLEDSAMYFCASSLRLNNSPLHFGNGTRLTVT.

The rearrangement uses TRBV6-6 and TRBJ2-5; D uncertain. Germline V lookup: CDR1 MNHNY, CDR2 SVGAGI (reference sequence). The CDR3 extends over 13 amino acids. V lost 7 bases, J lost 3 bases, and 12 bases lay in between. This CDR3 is CASTPRPKETQYF. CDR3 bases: TGTGCCAGCACCCCCCGGCCGAAAGAGACCCAGTACTTC.

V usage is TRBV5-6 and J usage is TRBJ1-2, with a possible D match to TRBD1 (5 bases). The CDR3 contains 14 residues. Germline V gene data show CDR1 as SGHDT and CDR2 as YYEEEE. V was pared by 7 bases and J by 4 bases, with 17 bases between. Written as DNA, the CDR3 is TGTGCCAGCCCGGGGGAGGGTTTACGCTATGGCTACACCTTC. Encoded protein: CASPGEGLRYGYTF.

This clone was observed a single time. CDR3 DNA: TGTGCCAGTAGTAATGGAAGGAGCCTATCCTCTGGAAACACCATATATTTT. Translating gives CASSNGRSLSSGNTIYF. The chain has TRBV19 and TRBJ1-3, with no clear D. The germline gives CDR1 LNHDA, CDR2 SQIVND (reference sequence). CDR3 length: 17 residues. Trimming cost V 4 bases and J 0 bases, with 16 bases left between them.

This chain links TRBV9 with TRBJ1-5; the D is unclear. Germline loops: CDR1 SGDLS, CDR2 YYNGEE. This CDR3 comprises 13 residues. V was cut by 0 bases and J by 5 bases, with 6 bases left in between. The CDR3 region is CASSVGAYQPQHF. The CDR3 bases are TGTGCCAGCAGCGTAGGTGCCTATCAGCCCCAGCATTTT.

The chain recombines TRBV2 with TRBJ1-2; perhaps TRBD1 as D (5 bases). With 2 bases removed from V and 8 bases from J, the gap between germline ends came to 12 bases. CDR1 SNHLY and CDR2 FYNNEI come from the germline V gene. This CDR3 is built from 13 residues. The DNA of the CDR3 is TGTGCCAGCAGTGAAACCCCGCGGGGGGGCTACACCTTC. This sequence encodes CASSETPRGGYTF.

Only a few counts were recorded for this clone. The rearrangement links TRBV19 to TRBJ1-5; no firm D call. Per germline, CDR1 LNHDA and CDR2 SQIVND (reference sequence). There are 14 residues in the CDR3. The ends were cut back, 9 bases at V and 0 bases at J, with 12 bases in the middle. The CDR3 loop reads CASRWTYSNQPQHF. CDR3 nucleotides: TGTGCCAGCAGATGGACGTATAGCAATCAGCCCCAGCATTTT.

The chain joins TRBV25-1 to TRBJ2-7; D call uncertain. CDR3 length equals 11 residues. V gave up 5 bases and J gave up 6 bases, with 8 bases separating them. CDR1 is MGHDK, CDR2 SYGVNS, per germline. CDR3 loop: CASSRLTEQYF. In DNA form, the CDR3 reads TGTGCCAGCAGTAGACTCACCGAGCAGTACTTC.

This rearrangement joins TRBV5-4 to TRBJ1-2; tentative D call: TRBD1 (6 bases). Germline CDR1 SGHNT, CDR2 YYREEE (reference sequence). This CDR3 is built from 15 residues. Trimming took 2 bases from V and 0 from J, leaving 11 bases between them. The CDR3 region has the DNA TGTGCCAGCAGCTTCAGGGGTTCAACTAACTATGGCTACACCTTC. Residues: CASSFRGSTNYGYTF.

CDR3: CAISESGTPQNQFF. The CDR3 nucleotides are TGTGCCATCAGTGAGTCCGGGACCCCTCAAAATCAGTTCTTC. The chain couples TRBV10-3 to TRBJ2-1; perhaps D is TRBD1 or TRBD2 (5 bases each). Trimming shortened V by 0 bases and J by 13 bases, and 16 bases separated the two germline ends. Germline V gene sequence: CDR1 ENHRY, CDR2 SYGVKD. This CDR3 spans 14 amino acids.

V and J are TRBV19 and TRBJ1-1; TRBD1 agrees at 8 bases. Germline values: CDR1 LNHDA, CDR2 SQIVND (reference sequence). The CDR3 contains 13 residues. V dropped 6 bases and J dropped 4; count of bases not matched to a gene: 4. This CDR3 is CASRDRDLTEAFF. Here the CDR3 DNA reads TGTGCCAGTAGGGACAGGGATCTCACTGAAGCTTTCTTT. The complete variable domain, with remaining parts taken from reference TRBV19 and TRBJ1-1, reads DGGITQSPKYLFRKEGQNVTLSCEQNLNHDAMYWYRQDPGQGLRLIYYSQIVNDFQKGDIAEGYSVSREKKESFPLTVTSAQKNPTAFYLCASRDRDLTEAFFGQGTRLTVV.

Here the CDR3 reads CASSETGGREKLFF. The CDR3 DNA follows: TGTGCCAGCTCCGAGACAGGGGGCCGGGAAAAACTGTTTTTT. J is TRBJ1-4 and V is TRBV6-6; 10 positions agree with TRBD1. The junction had 8 bases not matched to a gene; V was cut back by 8 bases and J by 8 bases. The CDR3 has 14 residues. CDR1 is MNHNY, CDR2 SVGAGI, per germline (reference sequence).

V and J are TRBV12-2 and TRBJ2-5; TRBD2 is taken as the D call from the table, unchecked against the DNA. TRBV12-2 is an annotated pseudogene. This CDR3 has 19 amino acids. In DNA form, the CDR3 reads TGTGCAAGTCGCTTAGCGCCGACTAGCGGTCTAAGGTGGCTTGAGACCCAGTACTTC. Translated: CASRLAPTSGLRWLETQYF.

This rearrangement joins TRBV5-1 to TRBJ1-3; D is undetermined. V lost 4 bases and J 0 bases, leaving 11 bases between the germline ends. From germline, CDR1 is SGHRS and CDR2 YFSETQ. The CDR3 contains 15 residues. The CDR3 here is CASSLDSTSGNTIYF. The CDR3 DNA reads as TGCGCCAGCAGCCTGGACTCAACCTCTGGAAACACCATATATTTT.

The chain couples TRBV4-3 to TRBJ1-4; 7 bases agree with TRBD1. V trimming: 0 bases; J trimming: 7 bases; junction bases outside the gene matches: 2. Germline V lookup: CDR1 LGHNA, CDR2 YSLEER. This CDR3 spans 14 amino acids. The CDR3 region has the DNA TGCGCCAGCAGCCAAGACAGGGGGTCTGAAAAACTGTTTTTT. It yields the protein CASSQDRGSEKLFF.

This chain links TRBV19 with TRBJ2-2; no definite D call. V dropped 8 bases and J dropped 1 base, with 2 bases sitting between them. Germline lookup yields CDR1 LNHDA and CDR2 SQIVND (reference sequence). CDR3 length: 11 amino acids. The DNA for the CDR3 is TGTGCCAGTGGGAACACCGGGGAGCTGTTTTTT. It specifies CASGNTGELFF. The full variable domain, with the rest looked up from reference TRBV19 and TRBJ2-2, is DGGITQSPKYLFRKEGQNVTLSCEQNLNHDAMYWYRQDPGQGLRLIYYSQIVNDFQKGDIAEGYSVSREKKESFPLTVTSAQKNPTAFYLCASGNTGELFFGEGSRLTVL.

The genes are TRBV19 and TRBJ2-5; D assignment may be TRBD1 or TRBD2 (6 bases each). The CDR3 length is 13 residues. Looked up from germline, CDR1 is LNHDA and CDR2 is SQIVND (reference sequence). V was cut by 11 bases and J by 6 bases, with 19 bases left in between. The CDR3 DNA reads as TGTGCCTCCTCGGGGGCAGGCGGGCAGACCCAGTACTTC. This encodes CASSGAGGQTQYF.

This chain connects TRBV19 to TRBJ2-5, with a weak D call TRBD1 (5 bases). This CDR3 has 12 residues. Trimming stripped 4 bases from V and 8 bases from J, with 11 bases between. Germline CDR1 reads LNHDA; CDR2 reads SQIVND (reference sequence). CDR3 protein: CASSTPRGTQYF. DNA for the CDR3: TGTGCCAGTAGTACCCCTAGGGGTACCCAGTACTTC.

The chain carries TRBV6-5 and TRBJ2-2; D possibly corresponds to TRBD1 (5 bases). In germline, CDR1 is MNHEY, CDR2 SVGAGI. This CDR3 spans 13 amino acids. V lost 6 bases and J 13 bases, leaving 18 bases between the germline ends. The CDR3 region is CASRYLRQGGLFF. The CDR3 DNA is TGTGCCAGCAGATACCTACGCCAGGGCGGGCTGTTTTTT.

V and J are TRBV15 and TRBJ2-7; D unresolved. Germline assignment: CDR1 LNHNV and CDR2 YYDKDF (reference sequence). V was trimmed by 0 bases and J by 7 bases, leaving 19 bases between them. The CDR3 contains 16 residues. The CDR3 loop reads CATSRDLVTAAWEQYV. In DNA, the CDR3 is TGTGCCACCAGCAGAGATCTAGTCACCGCGGCGTGGGAGCAGTACGTC.

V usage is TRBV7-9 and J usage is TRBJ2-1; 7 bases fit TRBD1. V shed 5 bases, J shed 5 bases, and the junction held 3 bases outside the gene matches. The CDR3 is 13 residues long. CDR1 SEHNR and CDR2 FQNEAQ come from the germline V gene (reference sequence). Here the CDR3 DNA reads TGTGCCAGCAGCCCACAGGGGCACAATGAGCAGTTCTTC. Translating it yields CASSPQGHNEQFF.

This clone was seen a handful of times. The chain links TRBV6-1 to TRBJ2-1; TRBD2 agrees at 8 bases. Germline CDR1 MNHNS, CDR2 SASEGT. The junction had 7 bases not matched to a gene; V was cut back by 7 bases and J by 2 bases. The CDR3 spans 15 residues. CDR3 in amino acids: CASTPPGGAYNEQFF. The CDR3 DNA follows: TGTGCCAGCACCCCCCCGGGAGGGGCCTACAATGAGCAGTTCTTC.

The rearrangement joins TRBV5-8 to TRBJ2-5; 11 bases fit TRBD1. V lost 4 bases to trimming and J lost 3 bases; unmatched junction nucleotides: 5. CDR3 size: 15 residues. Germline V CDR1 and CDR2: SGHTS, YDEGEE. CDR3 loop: CASSVRDRGEETQYF. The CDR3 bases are TGTGCCAGCAGCGTTCGGGACAGGGGGGAAGAGACCCAGTACTTC.

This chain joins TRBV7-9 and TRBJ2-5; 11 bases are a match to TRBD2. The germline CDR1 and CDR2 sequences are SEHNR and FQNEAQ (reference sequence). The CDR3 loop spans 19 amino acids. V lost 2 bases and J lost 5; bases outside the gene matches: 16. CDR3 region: CASSLFSLAGGFLGETQYF. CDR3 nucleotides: TGTGCCAGCAGCTTATTCTCGCTAGCGGGAGGTTTTTTGGGGGAGACCCAGTACTTC.

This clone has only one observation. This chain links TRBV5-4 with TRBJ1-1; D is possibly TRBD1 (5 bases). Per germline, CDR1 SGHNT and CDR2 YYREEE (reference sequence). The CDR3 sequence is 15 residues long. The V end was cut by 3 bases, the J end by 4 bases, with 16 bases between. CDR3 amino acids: CASSSPGPRGTEAFF. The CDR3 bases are TGTGCCAGCAGCTCCCCGGGTCCAAGGGGCACTGAAGCTTTCTTT.

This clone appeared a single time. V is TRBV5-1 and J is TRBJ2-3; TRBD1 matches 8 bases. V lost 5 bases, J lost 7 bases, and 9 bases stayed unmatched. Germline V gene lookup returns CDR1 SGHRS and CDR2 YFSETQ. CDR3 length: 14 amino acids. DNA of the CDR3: TGCGCCAGCAGGAGCCCTCAGGGGGCACATACGCAGTATTTT. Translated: CASRSPQGAHTQYF.

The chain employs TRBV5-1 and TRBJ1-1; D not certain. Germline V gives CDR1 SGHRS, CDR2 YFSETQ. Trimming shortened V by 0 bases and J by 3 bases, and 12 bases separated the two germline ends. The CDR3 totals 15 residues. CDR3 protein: CASSLEPGRYTEAFF. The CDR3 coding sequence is TGCGCCAGCAGCTTGGAGCCAGGACGATACACTGAAGCTTTCTTT.

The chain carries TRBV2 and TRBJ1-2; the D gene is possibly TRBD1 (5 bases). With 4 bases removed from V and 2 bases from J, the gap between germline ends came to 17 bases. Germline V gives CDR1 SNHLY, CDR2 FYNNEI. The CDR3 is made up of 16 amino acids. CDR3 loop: CASSGPGTNSNYGYTF. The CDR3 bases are TGTGCCAGCAGTGGGCCCGGGACCAATTCCAACTATGGCTACACCTTC.